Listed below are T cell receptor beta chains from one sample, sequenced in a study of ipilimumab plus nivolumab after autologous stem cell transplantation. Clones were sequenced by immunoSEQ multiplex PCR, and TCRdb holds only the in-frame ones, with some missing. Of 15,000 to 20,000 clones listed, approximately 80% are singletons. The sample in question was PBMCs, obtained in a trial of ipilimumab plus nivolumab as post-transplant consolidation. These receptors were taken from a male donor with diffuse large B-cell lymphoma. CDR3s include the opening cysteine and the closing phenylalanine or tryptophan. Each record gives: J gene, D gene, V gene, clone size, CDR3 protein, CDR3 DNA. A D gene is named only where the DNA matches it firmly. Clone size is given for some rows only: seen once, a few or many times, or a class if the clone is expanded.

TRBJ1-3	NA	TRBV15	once	CATSRDRDISGNTIYF	TGTGCCACCAGCAGAGATCGAGATATTTCTGGAAACACCATATATTTT
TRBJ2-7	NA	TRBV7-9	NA	CASSLEGSSRSYEQYF	TGTGCCAGCAGCTTAGAGGGATCTAGTCGCTCCTACGAGCAGTACTTC
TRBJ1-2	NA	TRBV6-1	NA	CASSFEGTMGGYTF	TGTGCCAGCAGCTTCGAGGGGACCATGGGGGGCTACACCTTC
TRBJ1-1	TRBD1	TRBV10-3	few	CAIRATTGGNTEAFF	TGTGCCATCAGAGCAACGACAGGGGGAAACACTGAAGCTTTCTTT
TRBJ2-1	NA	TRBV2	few	CASSEIGQYNEQFF	TGTGCCAGCAGTGAAATCGGGCAGTACAATGAGCAGTTCTTC
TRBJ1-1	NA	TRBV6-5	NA	CASSTVGWNTEAFF	TGTGCCAGCAGTACGGTAGGATGGAACACTGAAGCTTTCTTT
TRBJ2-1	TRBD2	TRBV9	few	CASSTRKVAGAHEQFF	TGTGCCAGCAGCACCCGAAAGGTAGCGGGAGCCCATGAGCAGTTCTTC
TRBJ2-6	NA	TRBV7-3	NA	CASSSQQAGANVLTF	TGTGCCAGCAGCTCCCAACAGGCTGGGGCCAACGTCCTGACTTTC
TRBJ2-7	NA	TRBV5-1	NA	CASSMTGFSYEQYF	TGCGCCAGCAGTATGACAGGCTTCTCCTACGAGCAGTACTTC
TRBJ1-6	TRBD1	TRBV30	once	CAWSERTGSYNSPLHF	TGTGCCTGGAGTGAACGGACAGGATCCTATAATTCACCCCTCCACTTT
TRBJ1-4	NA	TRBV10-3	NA	CAISRQATNEKLFF	TGTGCCATCAGCCGACAAGCAACTAATGAAAAACTGTTTTTT
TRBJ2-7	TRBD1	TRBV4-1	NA	CASSQKSPPGQGATYEQYF	TGCGCCAGCAGCCAAAAAAGTCCTCCGGGACAGGGGGCGACCTACGAGCAGTACTTC
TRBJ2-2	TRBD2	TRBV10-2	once	CASRQGLAEGGELFF	TGCGCCAGCAGGCAGGGACTAGCGGAGGGCGGGGAGCTGTTTTTT
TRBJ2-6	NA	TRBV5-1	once	CASSIKSSGANVLTF	TGCGCCAGCAGCATCAAGAGCTCTGGGGCCAACGTCCTGACTTTC
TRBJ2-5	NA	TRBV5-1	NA	CASSLGVGETQYF	TGCGCCAGCAGCTTGGGGGTTGGAGAGACCCAGTACTTC